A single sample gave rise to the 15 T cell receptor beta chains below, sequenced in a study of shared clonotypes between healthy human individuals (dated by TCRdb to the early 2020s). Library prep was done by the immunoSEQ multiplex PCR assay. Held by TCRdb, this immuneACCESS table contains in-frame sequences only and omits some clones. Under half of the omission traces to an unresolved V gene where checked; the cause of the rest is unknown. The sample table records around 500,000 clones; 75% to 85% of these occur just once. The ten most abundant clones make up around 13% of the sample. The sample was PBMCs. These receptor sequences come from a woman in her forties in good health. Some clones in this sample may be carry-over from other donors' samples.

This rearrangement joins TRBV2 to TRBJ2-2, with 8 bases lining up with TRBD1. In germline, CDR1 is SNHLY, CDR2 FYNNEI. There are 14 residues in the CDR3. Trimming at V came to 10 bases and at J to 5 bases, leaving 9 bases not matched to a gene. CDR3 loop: CATGGRAYTGELFF. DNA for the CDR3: TGTGCCACAGGGGGCAGGGCTTATACCGGGGAGCTGTTTTTT.

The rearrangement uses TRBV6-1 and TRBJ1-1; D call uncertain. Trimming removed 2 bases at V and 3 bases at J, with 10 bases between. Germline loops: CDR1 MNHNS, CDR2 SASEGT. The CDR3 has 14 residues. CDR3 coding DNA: TGTGCCAGCAGTGAATTTAAGGGTTACACTGAAGCTTTCTTT. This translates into CASSEFKGYTEAFF.

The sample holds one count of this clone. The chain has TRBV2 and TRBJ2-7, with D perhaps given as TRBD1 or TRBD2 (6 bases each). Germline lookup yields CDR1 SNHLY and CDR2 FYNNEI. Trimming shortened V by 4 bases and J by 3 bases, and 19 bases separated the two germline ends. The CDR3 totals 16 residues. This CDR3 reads CASSGSGGQGGYEQYF. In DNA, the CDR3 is TGTGCCAGCAGTGGTAGTGGGGGGCAGGGCGGCTACGAGCAGTACTTC.

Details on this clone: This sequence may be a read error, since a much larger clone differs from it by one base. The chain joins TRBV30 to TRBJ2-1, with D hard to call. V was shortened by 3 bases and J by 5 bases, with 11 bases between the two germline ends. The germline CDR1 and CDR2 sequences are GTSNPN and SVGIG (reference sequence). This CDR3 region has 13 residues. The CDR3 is CAWSYLAHNEQFF. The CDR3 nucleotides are TGTGCCTGGAGCTATCTGGCCCACAATGAGCAGTTCTTC.

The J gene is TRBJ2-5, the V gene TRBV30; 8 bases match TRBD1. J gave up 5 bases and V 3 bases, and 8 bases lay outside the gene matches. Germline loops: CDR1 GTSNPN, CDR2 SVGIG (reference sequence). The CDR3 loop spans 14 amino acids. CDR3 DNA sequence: TGTGCCTGGAGCGGCACAGGGGGAATGGAGACCCAGTACTTC. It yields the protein CAWSGTGGMETQYF. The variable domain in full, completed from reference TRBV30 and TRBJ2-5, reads SQTIHQWPATLVQPVGSPLSLECTVEGTSNPNLYWYRQAAGRGLQLLFYSVGIGQISSEVPQNLSASRPQDRQFILSSKKLLLSDSGFYLCAWSGTGGMETQYFGPGTRLLVL.

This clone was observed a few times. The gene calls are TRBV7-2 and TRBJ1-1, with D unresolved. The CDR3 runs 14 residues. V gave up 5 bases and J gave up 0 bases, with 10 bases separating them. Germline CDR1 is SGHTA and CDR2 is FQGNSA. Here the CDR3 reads CASSTQSMNTEAFF. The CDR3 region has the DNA TGTGCCAGCAGCACTCAGAGTATGAACACTGAAGCTTTCTTT.

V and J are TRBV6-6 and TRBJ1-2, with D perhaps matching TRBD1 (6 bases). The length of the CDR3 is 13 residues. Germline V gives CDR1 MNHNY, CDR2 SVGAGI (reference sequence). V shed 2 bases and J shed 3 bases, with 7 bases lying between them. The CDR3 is CASSYGQHYGYTF. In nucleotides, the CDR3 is TGTGCCAGCAGTTACGGACAGCACTATGGCTACACCTTC.

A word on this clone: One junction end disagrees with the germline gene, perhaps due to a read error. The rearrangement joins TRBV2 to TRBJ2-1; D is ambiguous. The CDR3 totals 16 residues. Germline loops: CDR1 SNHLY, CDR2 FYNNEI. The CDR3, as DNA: TGTGCCAGCAGTGAACTCCCAGCCGATACCTACAATGGGCAGTTCTTC. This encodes CASSELPADTYNGQFF. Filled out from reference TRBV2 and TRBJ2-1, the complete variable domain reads EPEVTQTPSHQVTQMGQEVILRCVPISNHLYFYWYRQILGQKVEFLVSFYNNEISEKSEIFDDQFSVERPDGSNFTLKIRSTKLEDSAMYFCASSELPADTYNGQFFGPGTRLTVL.

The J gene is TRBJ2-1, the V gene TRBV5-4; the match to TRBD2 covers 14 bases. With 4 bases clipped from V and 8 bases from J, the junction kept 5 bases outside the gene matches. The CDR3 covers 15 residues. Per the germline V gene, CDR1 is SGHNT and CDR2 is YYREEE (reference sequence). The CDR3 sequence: CASSERTSGRYEQFF. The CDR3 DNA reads TGTGCCAGCAGCGAGCGGACTAGCGGGAGGTATGAGCAGTTCTTC.

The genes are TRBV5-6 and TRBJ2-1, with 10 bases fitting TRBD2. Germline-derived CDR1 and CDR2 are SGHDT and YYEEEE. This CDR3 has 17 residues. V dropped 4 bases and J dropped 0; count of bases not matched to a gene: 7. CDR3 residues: CASSAGTSALSYNEQFF. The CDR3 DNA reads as TGTGCCAGCAGCGCCGGGACTAGCGCCCTCTCCTACAATGAGCAGTTCTTC.

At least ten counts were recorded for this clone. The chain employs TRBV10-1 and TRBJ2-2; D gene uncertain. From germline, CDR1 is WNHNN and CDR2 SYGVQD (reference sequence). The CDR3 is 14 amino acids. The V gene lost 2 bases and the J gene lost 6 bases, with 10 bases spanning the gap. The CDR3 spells CASSEGASPGELFF. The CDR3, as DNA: TGCGCCAGCAGTGAGGGCGCTAGTCCCGGGGAGCTGTTTTTT.

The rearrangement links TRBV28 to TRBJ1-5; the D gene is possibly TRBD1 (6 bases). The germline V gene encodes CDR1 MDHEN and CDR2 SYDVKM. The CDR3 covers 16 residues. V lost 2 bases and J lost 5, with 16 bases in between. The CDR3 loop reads CASSLLPTGDHQPQHF. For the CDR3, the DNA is TGTGCCAGCAGTTTACTACCGACAGGAGACCATCAGCCCCAGCATTTT. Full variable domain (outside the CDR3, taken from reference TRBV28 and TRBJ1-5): DVKVTQSSRYLVKRTGEKVFLECVQDMDHENMFWYRQDPGLGLRLIYFSYDVKMKEKGDIPEGYSVSREKKERFSLILESASTNQTSMYLCASSLLPTGDHQPQHFGDGTRLSIL.

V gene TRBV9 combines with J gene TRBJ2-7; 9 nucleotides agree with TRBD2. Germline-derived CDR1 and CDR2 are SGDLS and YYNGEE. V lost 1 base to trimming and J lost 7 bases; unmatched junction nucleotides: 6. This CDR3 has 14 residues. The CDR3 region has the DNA TGTGCCAGCAGCGTAAAACGGGCGGGAGGGGAGCAGTACTTC. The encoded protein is CASSVKRAGGEQYF.

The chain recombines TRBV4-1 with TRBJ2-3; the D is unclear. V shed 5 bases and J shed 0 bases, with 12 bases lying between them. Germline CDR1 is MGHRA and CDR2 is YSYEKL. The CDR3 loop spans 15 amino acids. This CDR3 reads CASSYPQTSTDTQYF. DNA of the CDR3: TGCGCCAGCAGCTACCCACAGACTAGCACAGATACGCAGTATTTT.

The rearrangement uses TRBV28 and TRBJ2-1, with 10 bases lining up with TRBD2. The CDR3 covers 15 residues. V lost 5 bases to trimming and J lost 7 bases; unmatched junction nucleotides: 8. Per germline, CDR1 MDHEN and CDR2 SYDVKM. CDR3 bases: TGTGCCAGCAGTCCCCGGACTAGCGGTCGGAATGAGCAGTTCTTC. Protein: CASSPRTSGRNEQFF.